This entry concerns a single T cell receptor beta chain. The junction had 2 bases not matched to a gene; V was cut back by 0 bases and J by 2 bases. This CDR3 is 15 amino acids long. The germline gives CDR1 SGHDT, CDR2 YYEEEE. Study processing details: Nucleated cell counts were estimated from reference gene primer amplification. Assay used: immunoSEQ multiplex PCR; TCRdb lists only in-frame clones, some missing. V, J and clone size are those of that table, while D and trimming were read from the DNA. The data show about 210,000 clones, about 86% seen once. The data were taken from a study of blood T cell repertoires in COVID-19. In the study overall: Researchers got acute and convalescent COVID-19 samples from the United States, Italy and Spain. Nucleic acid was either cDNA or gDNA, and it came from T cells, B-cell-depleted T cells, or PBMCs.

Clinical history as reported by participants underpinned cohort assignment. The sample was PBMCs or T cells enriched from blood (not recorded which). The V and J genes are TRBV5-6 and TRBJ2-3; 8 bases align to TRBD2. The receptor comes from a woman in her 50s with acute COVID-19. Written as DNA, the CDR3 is TGTGCCAGCAGCTTGGCCGGGAGGGCCACAGATACGCAGTATTTT. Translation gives CASSLAGRATDTQYF.